A single sample is the source of the 7 T cell receptor beta chains below, sequenced in a study of beta chain features in type 1 diabetes. Expressed TCRB transcripts were sequenced because the entire RNA isolate underwent reverse transcription. Produced via immunoSEQ multiplex PCR; TCRdb's table is partial and in-frame only. The sample lists 350,000 to 450,000 clones, approximately 15% occurring once. The sequenced sample was naive CD4+ T cells from blood. The source of these receptors is a woman under 30 in good health.

This clone was picked up a small number of times. V usage is TRBV7-2 and J usage is TRBJ2-7; a weak D match, TRBD2 (6 bases). The germline V gene has CDR1 SGHTA and CDR2 FQGNSA. V was cut by 5 bases and J by 5 bases, with 13 bases left in between. The CDR3 sequence is 13 residues long. The CDR3 sequence is CASSRPTGDEQYF. The CDR3 coding sequence is TGTGCCAGCAGCCGACCCACGGGGGACGAGCAGTACTTC.

The table lists this clone with a few counts. The rearrangement joins TRBV6-1 to TRBJ1-4; D uncertain. The CDR3 is 12 residues long. Germline V lookup: CDR1 MNHNS, CDR2 SASEGT. V was trimmed by 3 bases and J by 5 bases, leaving 4 bases between them. CDR3 in DNA: TGTGCCAGCAGTGACCTCAATGAAAAACTGTTTTTT. The encoded protein is CASSDLNEKLFF.

This clone was counted between two and nine times. This chain connects TRBV29-1 to TRBJ2-7; D might be TRBD2 (5 bases). The CDR3 contains 13 residues. Germline V gene lookup returns CDR1 SQVTM and CDR2 ANQGSEA. Trimming stripped 3 bases from V and 5 bases from J, with 14 bases between. Here the CDR3 reads CSVEDSQRNEQYF. The CDR3 nucleotides are TGCAGCGTTGAGGACTCTCAGCGGAACGAGCAGTACTTC.

This clone was seen only a few times. This chain links TRBV7-2 with TRBJ2-1; D unclear. V was cut by 0 bases and J by 9 bases, with 6 bases left in between. CDR1 and CDR2 (germline): SGHTA, FQGNSA. The CDR3 runs to 12 residues. The CDR3 sequence is CASSLAPGEQFF. CDR3 sequence (DNA): TGTGCCAGCAGCTTAGCGCCCGGTGAGCAGTTCTTC.

This clone was counted between two and nine times. V is TRBV7-9 and J is TRBJ2-3, with D tentatively TRBD1 (6 bases). Germline-derived CDR1 and CDR2 are SEHNR and FQNEAQ (reference sequence). The CDR3 contains 14 residues. V was pared by 4 bases and J by 3 bases, with 11 bases between. The CDR3: CASSYRQATDTQYF. CDR3 coding DNA: TGTGCCAGCAGCTATAGACAGGCAACAGATACGCAGTATTTT.

This sequence joins TRBV2 and TRBJ2-7; TRBD2 aligns across 11 bases. This CDR3 comprises 14 residues. The J segment lost 9 bases and the V segment lost 10 bases, leaving 14 bases of the junction unmatched. The germline V gene encodes CDR1 SNHLY and CDR2 FYNNEI. The CDR3 DNA sequence: TGTGCCACCGACCTTAGCGGGAGGGCCTCTGTGCAGTACTTC. This sequence encodes CATDLSGRASVQYF.

The V and J genes are TRBV29-1 and TRBJ2-1; 10 bases are shared with TRBD2. Trimming at V came to 6 bases and at J to 6 bases, leaving 14 bases not matched to a gene. The V gene's germline CDR1 is SQVTM and CDR2 ANQGSEA. The CDR3 extends over 16 amino acids. CDR3 DNA: TGCAGCGTCATCGGGGGAGCGGGAGGGCAGTCCAATGAGCAGTTCTTC. This gives the protein CSVIGGAGGQSNEQFF.